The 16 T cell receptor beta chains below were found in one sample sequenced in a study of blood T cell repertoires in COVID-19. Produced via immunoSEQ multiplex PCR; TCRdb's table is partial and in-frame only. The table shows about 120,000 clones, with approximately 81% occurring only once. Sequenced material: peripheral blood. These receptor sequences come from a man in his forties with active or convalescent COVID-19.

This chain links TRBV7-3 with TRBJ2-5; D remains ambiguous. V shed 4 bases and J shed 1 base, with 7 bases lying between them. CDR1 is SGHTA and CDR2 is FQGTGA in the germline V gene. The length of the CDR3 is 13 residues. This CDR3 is CASSSGAQETQYF. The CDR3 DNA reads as TGTGCCAGCAGCTCAGGCGCCCAAGAGACCCAGTACTTC.

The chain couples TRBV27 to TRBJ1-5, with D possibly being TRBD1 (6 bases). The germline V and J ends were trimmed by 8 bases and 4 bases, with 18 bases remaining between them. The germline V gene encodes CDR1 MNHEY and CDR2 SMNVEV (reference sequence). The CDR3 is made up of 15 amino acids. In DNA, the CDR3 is TGTGCCAGCGCCAACGGACAGAGCCCAAATCAGCCCCAGCATTTT. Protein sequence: CASANGQSPNQPQHF.

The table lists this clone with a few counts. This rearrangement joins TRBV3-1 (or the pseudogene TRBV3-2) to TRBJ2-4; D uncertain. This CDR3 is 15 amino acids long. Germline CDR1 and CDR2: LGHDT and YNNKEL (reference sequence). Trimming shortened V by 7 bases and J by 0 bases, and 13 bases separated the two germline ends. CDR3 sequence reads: CASTPSSLAKNIQYF. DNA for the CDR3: TGTGCCAGCACCCCTTCCTCTCTAGCCAAAAACATTCAGTACTTC.

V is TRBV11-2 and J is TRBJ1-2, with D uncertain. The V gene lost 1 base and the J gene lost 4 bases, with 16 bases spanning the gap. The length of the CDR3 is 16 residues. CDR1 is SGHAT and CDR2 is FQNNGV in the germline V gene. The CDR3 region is CASSLGGTREGYGYTF. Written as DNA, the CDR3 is TGTGCCAGCAGCTTAGGAGGAACAAGAGAAGGCTATGGCTACACCTTC.

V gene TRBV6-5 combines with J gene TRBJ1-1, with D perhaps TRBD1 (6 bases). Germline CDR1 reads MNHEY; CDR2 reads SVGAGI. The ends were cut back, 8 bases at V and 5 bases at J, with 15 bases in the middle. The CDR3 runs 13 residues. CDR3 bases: TGTGCCAGCCGGTGGGGGCCGTTGACTGAAGCTTTCTTT. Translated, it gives CASRWGPLTEAFF.

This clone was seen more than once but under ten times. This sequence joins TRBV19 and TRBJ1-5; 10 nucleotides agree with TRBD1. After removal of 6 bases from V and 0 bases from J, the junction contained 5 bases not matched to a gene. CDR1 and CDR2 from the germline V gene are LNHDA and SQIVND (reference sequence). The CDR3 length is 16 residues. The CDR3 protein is CASRDRGGGSNQPQHF. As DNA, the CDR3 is TGTGCCAGTAGGGACAGGGGGGGTGGTAGCAATCAGCCCCAGCATTTT.

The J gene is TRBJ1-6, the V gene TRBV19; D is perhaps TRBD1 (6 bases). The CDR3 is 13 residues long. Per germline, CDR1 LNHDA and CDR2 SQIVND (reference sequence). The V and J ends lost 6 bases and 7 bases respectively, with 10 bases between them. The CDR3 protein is CASRGGGNSPLHF. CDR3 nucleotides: TGTGCCAGTAGGGGAGGGGGAAATTCACCCCTCCACTTT.

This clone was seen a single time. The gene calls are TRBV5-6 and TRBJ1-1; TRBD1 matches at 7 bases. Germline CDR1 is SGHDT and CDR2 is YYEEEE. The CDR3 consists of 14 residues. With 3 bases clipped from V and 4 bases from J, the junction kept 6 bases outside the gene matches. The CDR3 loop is CASSSFDRATEAFF. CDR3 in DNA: TGTGCCAGCAGCTCTTTCGACAGGGCCACTGAAGCTTTCTTT.

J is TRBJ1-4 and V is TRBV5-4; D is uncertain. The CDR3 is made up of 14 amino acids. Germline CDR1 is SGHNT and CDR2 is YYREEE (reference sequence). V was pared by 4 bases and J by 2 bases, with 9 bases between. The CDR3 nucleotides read TGTGCCAGCAGCACAGACCGGACTAATGAAAAACTGTTTTTT. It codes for CASSTDRTNEKLFF.

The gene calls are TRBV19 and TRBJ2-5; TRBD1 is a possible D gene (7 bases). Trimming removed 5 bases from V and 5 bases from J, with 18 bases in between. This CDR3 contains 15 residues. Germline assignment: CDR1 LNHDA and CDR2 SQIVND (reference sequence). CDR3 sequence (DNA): TGTGCCAGTAGTGCCCAGGGGGGCGCAGGGGAGACCCAGTACTTC. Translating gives CASSAQGGAGETQYF.

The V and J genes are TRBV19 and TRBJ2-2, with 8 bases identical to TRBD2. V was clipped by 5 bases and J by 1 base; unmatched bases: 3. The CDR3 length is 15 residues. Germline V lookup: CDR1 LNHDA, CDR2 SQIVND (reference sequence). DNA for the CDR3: TGTGCCAGTAGTTCACTAGCGGAGAACACCGGGGAGCTGTTTTTT. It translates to CASSSLAENTGELFF.

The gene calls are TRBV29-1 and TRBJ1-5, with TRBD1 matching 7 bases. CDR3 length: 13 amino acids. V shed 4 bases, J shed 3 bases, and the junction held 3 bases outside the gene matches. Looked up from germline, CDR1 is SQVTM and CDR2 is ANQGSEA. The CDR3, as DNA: TGCAGCGTTGGGGACAGAAACAATCAGCCCCAGCATTTT. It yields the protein CSVGDRNNQPQHF. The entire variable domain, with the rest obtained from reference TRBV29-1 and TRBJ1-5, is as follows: SAVISQKPSRDICQRGTSLTIQCQVDSQVTMMFWYRQQPGQSLTLIATANQGSEATYESGFVIDKFPISRPNLTFSTLTVSNMSPEDSSIYLCSVGDRNNQPQHFGDGTRLSIL.

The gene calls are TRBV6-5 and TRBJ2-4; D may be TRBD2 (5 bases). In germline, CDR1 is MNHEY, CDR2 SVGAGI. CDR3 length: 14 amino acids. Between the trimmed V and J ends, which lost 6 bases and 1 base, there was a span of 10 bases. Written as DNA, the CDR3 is TGTGCCAGCAGCTCTACTAGGGCCAAAAACATTCAGTACTTC. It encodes CASSSTRAKNIQYF.

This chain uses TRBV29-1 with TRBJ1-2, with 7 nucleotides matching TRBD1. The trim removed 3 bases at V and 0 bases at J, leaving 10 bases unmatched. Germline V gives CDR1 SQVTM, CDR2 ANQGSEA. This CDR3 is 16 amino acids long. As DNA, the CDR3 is TGCAGCGTTGATGTGGGGACAGTTTATACTAACTATGGCTACACCTTC. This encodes CSVDVGTVYTNYGYTF.

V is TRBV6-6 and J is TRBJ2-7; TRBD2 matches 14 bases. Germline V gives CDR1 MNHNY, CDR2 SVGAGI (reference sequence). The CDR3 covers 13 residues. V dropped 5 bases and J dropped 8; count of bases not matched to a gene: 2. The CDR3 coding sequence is TGTGCCAGCAGTAGACTAGCGGGAGGGCAGCAGTACTTC. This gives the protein CASSRLAGGQQYF.

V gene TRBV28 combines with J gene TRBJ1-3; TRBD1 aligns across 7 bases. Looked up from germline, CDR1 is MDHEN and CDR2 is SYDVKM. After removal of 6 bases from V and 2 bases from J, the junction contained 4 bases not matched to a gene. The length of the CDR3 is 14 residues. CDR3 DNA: TGTGCCAGCAGGGGGGGACAGACTGGAAACACCATATATTTT. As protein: CASRGGQTGNTIYF.